One and the same sample provided the 25 T cell receptor beta chains below, sequenced in a study of OX40 agonist ivuxolimab in advanced cancers. Using immunoSEQ multiplex PCR, the repertoire was profiled, and TCRdb retains in-frame clones only, with some absent. The sample holds 70,000 to 90,000 clones; approximately 84% are singletons and the top ten take 5%. Sequences were derived from CD4+ or CD8+ T cells sorted from blood, sampled in a trial of the OX40 agonist ivuxolimab. These receptor sequences come from an adult with an advanced solid tumor such as melanoma, head and neck, liver or kidney cancer.

The rearrangement joins TRBV11-2 to TRBJ1-4, with 8 nucleotides matching TRBD1. The trim removed 0 bases at V and 7 bases at J, leaving 10 bases unmatched. The CDR3 is 17 amino acids. From germline, CDR1 is SGHAT and CDR2 FQNNGV. In nucleotides, the CDR3 is TGTGCCAGCAGCTTAGATTTTTGGCAGGGGGCAGGTGAAAAACTGTTTTTT. Its translation is CASSLDFWQGAGEKLFF.

The chain has TRBV30 and TRBJ2-1; D unclear. V was cut by 4 bases and J by 7 bases, with 14 bases left in between. The CDR3 runs 13 residues. The germline gives CDR1 GTSNPN, CDR2 SVGIG (reference sequence). The CDR3 here is CAWIGINSNEQFF. The CDR3 bases are TGTGCCTGGATTGGTATAAATTCTAATGAGCAGTTCTTC.

V usage is TRBV12-5 and J usage is TRBJ2-3; D is uncertain. Trimming pared 6 bases from V and 1 base from J, leaving 8 bases between. The CDR3 totals 13 residues. Per germline, CDR1 LGHNT and CDR2 FRNRAP. CDR3 in amino acids: CASGQTGTDTQYF. CDR3 coding DNA: TGTGCTAGTGGCCAGACGGGCACAGATACGCAGTATTTT.

This chain connects TRBV2 to TRBJ1-2, with 7 positions matching TRBD1. Unmatched junction bases numbered 2, after V lost 2 bases and J lost 2 bases. Germline V gene data show CDR1 as SNHLY and CDR2 as FYNNEI. CDR3 size: 14 residues. The CDR3: CASSELGQNYGYTF. For the CDR3, the DNA is TGTGCCAGCAGTGAATTGGGACAGAACTATGGCTACACCTTC.

This chain connects TRBV27 to TRBJ1-1; no clear D gene. V dropped 3 bases and J dropped 5 bases, with 10 bases sitting between them. Per germline, CDR1 MNHEY and CDR2 SMNVEV (reference sequence). This CDR3 has 13 residues. The DNA for the CDR3 is TGTGCCAGCAGTTTGGGGTTTGGGACTGAAGCTTTCTTT. This gives the protein CASSLGFGTEAFF.

The chain recombines TRBV7-8 with TRBJ1-2; D is perhaps TRBD1 (5 bases). V was clipped by 1 base and J by 4 bases, with 7 bases between them. Germline CDR1 reads SGHVS; CDR2 reads FQNEAQ. This CDR3 has 13 amino acids. The CDR3 here is CASSLGGAYGYTF. DNA of the CDR3: TGTGCCAGCAGCTTAGGAGGGGCCTATGGCTACACCTTC.

The genes are TRBV19 and TRBJ2-1; TRBD2 agrees at 7 bases. Trimming cost V 5 bases and J 3 bases; bases outside gene matches: 4. This CDR3 has 14 residues. Germline V gene lookup returns CDR1 LNHDA and CDR2 SQIVND (reference sequence). The CDR3 DNA follows: TGTGCCAGTAGTCGCTGGGAGGGCTACAATGAGCAGTTCTTC. This translates into CASSRWEGYNEQFF.

Note on this clone: The junction does not match germline at one end; this may be a read error. J is TRBJ2-7 and V is TRBV6-1; D may be TRBD1 or TRBD2 (5 bases each). Germline CDR1 reads MNHNS; CDR2 reads SASEGT. The CDR3 contains 15 residues. CDR3 nucleotides: TGTGCCAGCAAGTTTCGGTCAGGGAGCACGTACGGGCAGTACTTC. Translation: CASKFRSGSTYGQYF.

The chain links TRBV2 to TRBJ2-1; D is unresolved. The CDR3 totals 15 residues. Trimming left V 1 base short and J 8 bases short, with 15 bases between. Germline CDR1 is SNHLY and CDR2 is FYNNEI. CDR3 amino acids: CASSEVISLAYEQFF. The CDR3 coding sequence is TGTGCCAGCAGTGAAGTTATCTCTCTTGCGTATGAGCAGTTCTTC.

This rearrangement joins TRBV27 to TRBJ2-1, with D perhaps matching TRBD2 (6 bases). Germline assignment: CDR1 MNHEY and CDR2 SMNVEV (reference sequence). Trimming shortened V by 6 bases and J by 9 bases, and 18 bases separated the two germline ends. The CDR3 loop spans 14 amino acids. The CDR3, as DNA: TGTGCCAGCAGATTAGCGGATCCCGGGGGTGAGCAGTTCTTC. Translating it yields CASRLADPGGEQFF.

The chain recombines TRBV7-9 with TRBJ1-2; D gene unclear. Trimming removed 0 bases from V and 6 bases from J, with 20 bases in between. Per germline, CDR1 SEHNR and CDR2 FQNEAQ (reference sequence). CDR3 length equals 17 residues. CDR3 residues: CASSLATRRVSGDGYTF. CDR3 nucleotides: TGTGCCAGCAGCTTAGCCACCCGGCGCGTGTCAGGCGATGGCTACACCTTC. The whole variable domain, remainder taken from reference TRBV7-9 and TRBJ1-2, is DTGVSQNPRHKITKRGQNVTFRCDPISEHNRLYWYRQTLGQGPEFLTYFQNEAQLEKSRLLSDRFSAERPKGSFSTLEIQRTEQGDSAMYLCASSLATRRVSGDGYTFGSGTRLTVV.

The chain recombines TRBV6-6 with TRBJ2-7; D unclear. CDR1 and CDR2 from the germline V gene are MNHNY and SVGAGI (reference sequence). The CDR3 is 13 residues long. Between the trimmed V and J ends, which lost 8 bases and 2 bases, there was a span of 13 bases. The CDR3 sequence is CASRLGGPYEQYF. The CDR3 bases are TGTGCCAGCCGCCTGGGTGGGCCCTACGAGCAGTACTTC.

The chain combines TRBV27 with TRBJ1-1; D is possibly TRBD1 (5 bases). The CDR3 is 13 amino acids. Trimming stripped 2 bases from V and 6 bases from J, with 10 bases between. Germline V gene data show CDR1 as MNHEY and CDR2 as SMNVEV (reference sequence). The CDR3 DNA reads TGTGCCAGCAGTTTAAATGGGGGTGCTGAAGCTTTCTTT. Its translation: CASSLNGGAEAFF.

V and J are TRBV9 and TRBJ1-4, with D unclear. Trimming took 0 bases from V and 7 from J, leaving 10 bases between them. The germline gives CDR1 SGDLS, CDR2 YYNGEE. CDR3 length equals 14 residues. CDR3 nucleotide sequence: TGTGCCAGCAGCGTAGACCCGGGGAGTGAAAAACTGTTTTTT. It codes for CASSVDPGSEKLFF.

Here the CDR3 reads CASSFLPSNTEAFF. The CDR3 bases are TGTGCCAGCAGCTTTCTCCCCTCGAACACTGAAGCTTTCTTT. This rearrangement joins TRBV7-8 to TRBJ1-1; D ambiguous. Trimming removed 3 bases at V and 1 base at J, with 9 bases between. The CDR3 spans 14 residues. Germline CDR1 and CDR2: SGHVS and FQNEAQ.

V gene TRBV6-5 combines with J gene TRBJ1-1, with TRBD1 identical over 9 bases. The CDR3 consists of 14 residues. After removal of 4 bases from V and 10 bases from J, the junction contained 10 bases not matched to a gene. CDR1 MNHEY and CDR2 SVGAGI come from the germline V gene. CDR3 protein: CASSSHRGRRVAFF. DNA for the CDR3: TGTGCCAGCAGTTCCCACAGGGGGCGTAGAGTAGCTTTCTTT.

CDR3 residues: CASSPGLDRGTDTQYF. CDR3 DNA sequence: TGTGCCAGCAGCCCGGGACTAGATAGGGGCACAGATACGCAGTATTTT. The V and J genes are TRBV7-9 and TRBJ2-3, with 8 bases fitting TRBD2. The length of the CDR3 is 16 residues. The ends lost 5 bases at V and 1 base at J; junction bases unmatched: 8. CDR1 SEHNR and CDR2 FQNEAQ come from the germline V gene (reference sequence).

CDR3 sequence reads: CAWSAQDWNNEKLFF. In DNA form, the CDR3 reads TGTGCCTGGAGTGCCCAGGACTGGAATAATGAAAAACTGTTTTTT. The V gene is TRBV30, the J gene TRBJ1-4; D not resolved. Deletions cut 1 base from V and 4 bases from J, with 13 bases between. The CDR3 runs to 15 residues. The germline V gene encodes CDR1 GTSNPN and CDR2 SVGIG (reference sequence). The full variable domain, rest sourced from reference TRBV30 and TRBJ1-4, is SQTIHQWPATLVQPVGSPLSLECTVEGTSNPNLYWYRQAAGRGLQLLFYSVGIGQISSEVPQNLSASRPQDRQFILSSKKLLLSDSGFYLCAWSAQDWNNEKLFFGSGTQLSVL.

This chain joins TRBV9 and TRBJ1-1; no clear D gene. The CDR3 is made up of 18 amino acids. Germline V CDR1 and CDR2: SGDLS, YYNGEE. V lost 2 bases and J lost 3, with 23 bases in between. The CDR3 DNA reads as TGTGCCAGCAGCGTCCGTGGGGATCCGGGCCTCCTCTACACTGAAGCTTTCTTT. It codes for CASSVRGDPGLLYTEAFF. The variable domain in full, with the rest retrieved from reference TRBV9 and TRBJ1-1, is DSGVTQTPKHLITATGQRVTLRCSPRSGDLSVYWYQQSLDQGLQFLIQYYNGEERAKGNILERFSAQQFPDLHSELNLSSLELGDSALYFCASSVRGDPGLLYTEAFFGQGTRLTVV.

The chain couples TRBV18 to TRBJ2-6, with D perhaps being TRBD1 or TRBD2 (5 bases each). The CDR3 totals 16 residues. V lost 1 base, J lost 2 bases, and 9 bases lay in between. CDR1 and CDR2 from the germline V gene are KGHSH and LQKENI. The CDR3 is CASSPLRGAGANVLTF. The CDR3 DNA follows: TGTGCCAGCTCACCACTGCGAGGGGCTGGGGCCAACGTCCTGACTTTC.

V gene TRBV27 combines with J gene TRBJ1-4, with D perhaps TRBD1 (5 bases). Trimming took 6 bases from V and 15 from J, leaving 23 bases between them. This CDR3 spans 14 amino acids. CDR1 is MNHEY and CDR2 is SMNVEV in the germline V gene (reference sequence). The chain's CDR3 is CASRERTESGSMFF. The CDR3 region has the DNA TGTGCCAGCAGGGAAAGGACGGAGTCAGGGAGCATGTTTTTT.

This chain links TRBV19 with TRBJ2-5, with 8 bases aligning to TRBD1. V gave up 4 bases and J gave up 5 bases; unmatched junction bases: 6. CDR3 size: 14 residues. Per germline, CDR1 LNHDA and CDR2 SQIVND (reference sequence). The CDR3, as DNA: TGTGCCAGTAGTACCAAACAGGGGGAGGAGACCCAGTACTTC. This sequence encodes CASSTKQGEETQYF.

The chain uses TRBV19 and TRBJ1-1, with unresolved D. Trimming left V 0 bases short and J 1 base short, with 3 bases between. The CDR3 is 13 residues long. Germline V gene sequence: CDR1 LNHDA, CDR2 SQIVND (reference sequence). CDR3 nucleotides: TGTGCCAGTAGTATAGAACAGAACACTGAAGCTTTCTTT. This gives the protein CASSIEQNTEAFF.

The chain carries TRBV5-6 and TRBJ2-7, with D possibly TRBD1 on 5 matching bases. V lost 1 base and J 5 bases, leaving 16 bases between the germline ends. Germline CDR1 and CDR2: SGHDT and YYEEEE. The CDR3 totals 15 residues. The CDR3 DNA reads as TGTGCCAGCAGCTTGAGGGTTGGGGCCCTCCACGAGCAGTACTTC. Its protein product is CASSLRVGALHEQYF.

The V and J genes are TRBV9 and TRBJ1-2, with TRBD1 matching over 12 bases. Trimming cost V 5 bases and J 8 bases; bases outside gene matches: 4. CDR3 length: 13 residues. CDR1 and CDR2 from the germline V gene are SGDLS and YYNGEE. The chain's CDR3 is CASRGTGGVGYTF. Here the CDR3 DNA reads TGTGCCAGCAGGGGGACAGGGGGCGTCGGCTACACCTTC.